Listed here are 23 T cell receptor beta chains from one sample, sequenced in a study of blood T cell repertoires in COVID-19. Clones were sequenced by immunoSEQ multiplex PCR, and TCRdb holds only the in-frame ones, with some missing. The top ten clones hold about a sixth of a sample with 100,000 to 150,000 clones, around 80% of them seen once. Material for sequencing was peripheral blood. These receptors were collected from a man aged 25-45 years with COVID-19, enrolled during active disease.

The CDR3 here is CASSPPDRTLYGYTF. The CDR3 coding sequence is TGTGCCAGCTCACCACCGGACAGAACCCTCTATGGCTACACCTTC. V usage is TRBV18 and J usage is TRBJ1-2, with a tentative D call TRBD1 (6 bases). The CDR3 is 15 residues long. The ends were cut back, 0 bases at V and 4 bases at J, with 12 bases in the middle. Looked up from germline, CDR1 is KGHSH and CDR2 is LQKENI.

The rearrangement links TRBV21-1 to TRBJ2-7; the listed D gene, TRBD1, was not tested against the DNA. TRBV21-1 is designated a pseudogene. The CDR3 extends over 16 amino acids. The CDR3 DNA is TGTGCCAGCAGCAAAACCCGGGACACCGACCGCTACGAGCAGTACTTC. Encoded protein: CASSKTRDTDRYEQYF.

The CDR3 region has the DNA TGTGCCAGCAGTGGCGGCGCAGCTGGAGGTCAGCCCCAGCATTTT. It translates to CASSGGAAGGQPQHF. J is TRBJ1-5 and V is TRBV6-2 or TRBV6-3; D is ambiguous. Germline V gene lookup returns CDR1 MNHEY and CDR2 SVGEGT. The germline V and J ends were trimmed by 5 bases and 6 bases, with 17 bases remaining between them. The CDR3 sequence is 15 residues long.

CDR3 loop: CASAPAVTGKKLFF. DNA for the CDR3: TGTGCCAGCGCCCCGGCGGTAACAGGGAAAAAACTGTTTTTT. V and J are TRBV28 and TRBJ1-4; D might be TRBD1 (6 bases). Trimming shortened V by 8 bases and J by 9 bases, and 19 bases separated the two germline ends. CDR3 length: 14 amino acids. The germline V gene encodes CDR1 MDHEN and CDR2 SYDVKM.

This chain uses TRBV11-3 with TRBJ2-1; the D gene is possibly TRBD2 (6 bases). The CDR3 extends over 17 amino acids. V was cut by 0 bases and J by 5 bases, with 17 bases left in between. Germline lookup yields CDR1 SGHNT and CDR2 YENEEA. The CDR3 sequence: CASSLEGGSGGHNEQFF. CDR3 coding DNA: TGTGCCAGCAGCTTAGAAGGAGGTAGCGGAGGCCACAATGAGCAGTTCTTC.

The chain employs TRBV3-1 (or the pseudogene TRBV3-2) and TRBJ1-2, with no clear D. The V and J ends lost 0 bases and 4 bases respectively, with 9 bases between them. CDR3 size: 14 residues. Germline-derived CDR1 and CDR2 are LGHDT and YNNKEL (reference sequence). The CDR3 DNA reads TGTGCCAGCAGCCAAGACAGACAAGGCTATGGCTACACCTTC. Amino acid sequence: CASSQDRQGYGYTF.

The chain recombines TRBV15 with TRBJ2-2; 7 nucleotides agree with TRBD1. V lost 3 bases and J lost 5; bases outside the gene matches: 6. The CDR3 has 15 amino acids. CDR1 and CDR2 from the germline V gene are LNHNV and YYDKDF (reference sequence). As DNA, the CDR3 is TGTGCCACCAGCAGGAACAGGGGAGTGACCGGGGAGCTGTTTTTT. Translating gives CATSRNRGVTGELFF.

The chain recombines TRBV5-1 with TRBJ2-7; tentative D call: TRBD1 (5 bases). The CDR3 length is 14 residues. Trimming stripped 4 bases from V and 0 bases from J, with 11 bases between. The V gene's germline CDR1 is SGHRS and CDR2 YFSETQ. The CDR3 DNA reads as TGCGCCAGCAGCGAGGACATAAGCTCCTACGAGCAGTACTTC. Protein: CASSEDISSYEQYF.

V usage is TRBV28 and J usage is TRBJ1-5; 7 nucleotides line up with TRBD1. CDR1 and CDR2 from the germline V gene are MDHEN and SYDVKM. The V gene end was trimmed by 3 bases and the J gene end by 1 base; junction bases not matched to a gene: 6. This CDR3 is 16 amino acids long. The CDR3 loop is CASSFQPGQSNQPQHF. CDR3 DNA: TGTGCCAGCAGTTTTCAACCGGGACAGAGCAATCAGCCCCAGCATTTT.

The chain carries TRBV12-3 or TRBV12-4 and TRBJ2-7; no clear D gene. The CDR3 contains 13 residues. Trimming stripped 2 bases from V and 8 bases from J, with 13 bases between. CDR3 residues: CASSLINHGQQYF. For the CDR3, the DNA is TGTGCCAGCAGTTTAATAAATCACGGTCAGCAGTACTTC.

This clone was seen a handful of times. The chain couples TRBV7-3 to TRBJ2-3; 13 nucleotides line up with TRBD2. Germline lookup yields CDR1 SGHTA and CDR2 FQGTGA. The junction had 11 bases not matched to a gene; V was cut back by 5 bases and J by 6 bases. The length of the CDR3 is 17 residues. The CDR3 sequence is CASSPSRLAGGSDTQYF. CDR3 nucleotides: TGTGCCAGCAGCCCGAGCCGACTAGCGGGGGGTTCGGATACGCAGTATTTT. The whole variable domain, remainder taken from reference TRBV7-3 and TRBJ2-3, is GAGVSQTPSNKVTEKGKYVELRCDPISGHTALYWYRQSLGQGPEFLIYFQGTGAADDSGLPNDRFFAVRPEGSVSTLKIQRTERGDSAVYLCASSPSRLAGGSDTQYFGPGTRLTVL.

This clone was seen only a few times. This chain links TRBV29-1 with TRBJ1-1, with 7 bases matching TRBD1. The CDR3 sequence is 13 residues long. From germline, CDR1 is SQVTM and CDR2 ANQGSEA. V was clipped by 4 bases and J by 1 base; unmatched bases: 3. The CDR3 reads CSVARDRNTEAFF. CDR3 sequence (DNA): TGCAGCGTTGCCCGGGACAGGAACACTGAAGCTTTCTTT. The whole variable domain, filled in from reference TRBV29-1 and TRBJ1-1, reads SAVISQKPSRDICQRGTSLTIQCQVDSQVTMMFWYRQQPGQSLTLIATANQGSEATYESGFVIDKFPISRPNLTFSTLTVSNMSPEDSSIYLCSVARDRNTEAFFGQGTRLTVV.

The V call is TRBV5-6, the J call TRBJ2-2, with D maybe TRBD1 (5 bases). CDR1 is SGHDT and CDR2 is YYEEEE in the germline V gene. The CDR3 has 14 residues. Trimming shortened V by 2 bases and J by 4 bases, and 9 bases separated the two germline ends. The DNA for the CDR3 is TGTGCCAGCAGCTTTTTTAGGGGCACCGGGGAGCTGTTTTTT. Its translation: CASSFFRGTGELFF.

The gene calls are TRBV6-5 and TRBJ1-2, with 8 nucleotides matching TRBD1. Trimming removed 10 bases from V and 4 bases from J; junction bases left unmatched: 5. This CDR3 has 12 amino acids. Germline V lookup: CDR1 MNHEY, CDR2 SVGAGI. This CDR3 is CATTGAGYGYTF. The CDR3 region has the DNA TGTGCCACGACAGGGGCAGGCTATGGCTACACCTTC.

Here the CDR3 DNA reads TGTGCCTGGAGTGCAGGGACAGGGGCGGATGAAAAACTGTTTTTT. This codes for CAWSAGTGADEKLFF. V usage is TRBV30 and J usage is TRBJ1-4; 10 bases fit TRBD1. Unmatched junction bases numbered 5, after V lost 1 base and J lost 6 bases. Germline V lookup: CDR1 GTSNPN, CDR2 SVGIG (reference sequence). The CDR3 spans 15 residues.

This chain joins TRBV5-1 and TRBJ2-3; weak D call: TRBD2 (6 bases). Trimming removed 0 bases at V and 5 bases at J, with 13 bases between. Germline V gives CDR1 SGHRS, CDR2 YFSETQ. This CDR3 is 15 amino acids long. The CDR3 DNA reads TGCGCCAGCAGCTTGGCAGCAGGGCGGGGAGATACGCAGTATTTT. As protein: CASSLAAGRGDTQYF. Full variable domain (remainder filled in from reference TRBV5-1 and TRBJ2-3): KAGVTQTPRYLIKTRGQQVTLSCSPISGHRSVSWYQQTPGQGLQFLFEYFSETQRNKGNFPGRFSGRQFSNSRSEMNVSTLELGDSALYLCASSLAAGRGDTQYFGPGTRLTVL.

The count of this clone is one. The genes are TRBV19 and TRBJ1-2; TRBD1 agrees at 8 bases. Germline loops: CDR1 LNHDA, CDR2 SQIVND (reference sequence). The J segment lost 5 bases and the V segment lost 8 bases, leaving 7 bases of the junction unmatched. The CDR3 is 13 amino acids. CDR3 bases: TGTGCCAGTTTATATGGGACAGGATATGGCTACACCTTC. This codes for CASLYGTGYGYTF.

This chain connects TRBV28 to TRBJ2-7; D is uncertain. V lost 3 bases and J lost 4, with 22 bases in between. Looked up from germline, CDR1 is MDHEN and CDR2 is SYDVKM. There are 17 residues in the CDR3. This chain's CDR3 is CASSLPPRVGRNYEQYF. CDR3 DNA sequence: TGTGCCAGCAGTTTGCCCCCCCGGGTCGGCCGGAATTACGAGCAGTACTTC.

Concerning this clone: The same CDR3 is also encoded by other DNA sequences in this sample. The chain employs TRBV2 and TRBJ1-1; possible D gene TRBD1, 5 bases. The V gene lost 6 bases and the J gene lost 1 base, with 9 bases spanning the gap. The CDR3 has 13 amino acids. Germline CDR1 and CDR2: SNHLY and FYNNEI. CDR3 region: CASRVDRNTEAFF. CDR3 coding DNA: TGTGCCAGCAGGGTTGACAGGAACACTGAAGCTTTCTTT.

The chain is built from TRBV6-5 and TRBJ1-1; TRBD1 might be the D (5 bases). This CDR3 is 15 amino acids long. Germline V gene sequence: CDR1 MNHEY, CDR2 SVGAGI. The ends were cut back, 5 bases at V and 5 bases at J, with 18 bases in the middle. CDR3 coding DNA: TGTGCCAGCAGTACCGCGGGACCCGTGATTACTGAAGCTTTCTTT. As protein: CASSTAGPVITEAFF.

CDR3 region: CASSLAGAKGYTF. The CDR3 nucleotides read TGTGCCAGCAGTTTAGCAGGGGCGAAAGGCTACACCTTC. The chain links TRBV12-3 or TRBV12-4 to TRBJ1-2; tentatively, D is TRBD1 (5 bases). CDR3 length equals 13 residues. V gave up 0 bases and J gave up 8 bases, with 10 bases separating them.

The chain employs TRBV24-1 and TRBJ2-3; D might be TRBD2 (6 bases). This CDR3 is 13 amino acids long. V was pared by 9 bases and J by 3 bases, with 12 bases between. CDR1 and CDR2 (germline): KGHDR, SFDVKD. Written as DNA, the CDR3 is TGTGCCACCCGATCTGCGGGGACAGATACGCAGTATTTT. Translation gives CATRSAGTDTQYF.

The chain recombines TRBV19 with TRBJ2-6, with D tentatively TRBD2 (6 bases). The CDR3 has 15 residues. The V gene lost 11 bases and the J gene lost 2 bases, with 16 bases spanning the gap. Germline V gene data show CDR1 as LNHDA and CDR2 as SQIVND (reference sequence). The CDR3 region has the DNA TGTGCCTCAAGGCGGGGCCAGACTGGGGCCAACGTCCTGACTTTC. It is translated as CASRRGQTGANVLTF.